The rows below give T cell receptor beta chains drawn from one sample of a study of T cells in Graves' hyperthyroidism and ophthalmopathy. Using its own MiXCR run on the multiplex PCR reads, TCRdb lists one record per CDR3 protein. The repertoire includes hundreds of thousands of distinct CDR3 sequences, 14% of them detected once, and roughly a tenth sits in the top ten. The sequencing input was blood. Source of these receptors: a young woman with Graves' hyperthyroidism. The CDR3 runs from the conserved cysteine through the conserved F or W. A D gene is named only where the DNA matches it firmly. Clone size appears in some rows only: once, few, many, or a class for an expanded clone.

V	size	D	J	DNA	CDR3
TRBV24-1	-	-	TRBJ1-2	TGTGCCACCAGTGACCCCCGAGGAACTAACTATGGCTACACCTTC	CATSDPRGTNYGYTF
TRBV18	many	-	TRBJ1-1	TGTGCCAGCTCACCTCGGTTTACTGAAGCTTTCTTT	CASSPRFTEAFF
TRBV10-3	few	TRBD1	TRBJ2-7	TGTGCCATCAAGAACCCGACAGGGTCCTCCTACGAGCAGTACTTC	CAIKNPTGSSYEQYF
TRBV30	few	-	TRBJ2-4	TGTGCCTGGAGTAGGGGTGGAAACATTCAGTACTTC	CAWSRGGNIQYF
TRBV11-2	many	-	TRBJ2-1	TGTGCCAGCAGCAAAGGGGTCCAGATGGGCTACAATGAGCAGTTCTTC	CASSKGVQMGYNEQFF
TRBV5-6	many	TRBD1	TRBJ2-1	TGTGCCAGCAGCTTGGCGAACCGGGACAGGGGGAATGAGCAGTTCTTC	CASSLANRDRGNEQFF
TRBV3-1	many	-	TRBJ1-5	TGTGCCAGCAGCCAAGGGGGGAAGAGGGGCAATCAGCCCCAGCATTTT	CASSQGGKRGNQPQHF
TRBV28	many	-	TRBJ2-7	TGTGCCACCTGGGGGACCGAGACCTACGAGCAGTACTTC	CATWGTETYEQYF
TRBV18	few	-	TRBJ2-7	TGTGCCAGCTCACCACGGGGTCTCTACGAGCAGTACTTC	CASSPRGLYEQYF
TRBV7-9	-	TRBD1	TRBJ2-1	TGTGCCAGCAGCTTAGGGTTTAGGGGGCCGGGGAGAAATGAGCAGTTCTTC	CASSLGFRGPGRNEQFF
TRBV30	few	-	TRBJ1-6	TGTGCCTGGAGTGTGCCGGGCGAGGGTGATTCACCCCTCCACTTT	CAWSVPGEGDSPLHF
TRBV20-1	few	TRBD2	TRBJ2-1	TGCAGTGCTAGAAGCGGGAGTGTTCGGGATGAGCAGTTCTTC	CSARSGSVRDEQFF
TRBV6-5	many	-	TRBJ2-1	TGTGCCAGCAGTTACTCGACGACCTCTCCTTACAATGAGCAGTTCTTC	CASSYSTTSPYNEQFF
TRBV24-1	many	TRBD1	TRBJ2-1	TGTGCCACCAGTGACGCGACAGGGGGAGGGTCCGGGAGTGAGCAGTTCTTC	CATSDATGGGSGSEQFF
TRBV2	few	-	TRBJ1-5	TGTGCCAGCAGCGAGGGCCCGATACGCAATCAGCCCCAGCATTTT	CASSEGPIRNQPQHF
TRBV27	many	-	TRBJ1-1	TGTGCCAGCAGCCTCGACGGACCGAACACTGAAGCTTTCTTT	CASSLDGPNTEAFF
TRBV12-3/TRBV12-4	many	TRBD1	TRBJ1-1	TGTGCCAGCACCTACCCGACAGGGGAGCCTGAAGCTTTCTTT	CASTYPTGEPEAFF
TRBV28	many	TRBD2	TRBJ2-7	TGTGCCAGCAAGGCGGTTAGCGGGAGGGCGGGCTCCTACGAGCAGTACTTC	CASKAVSGRAGSYEQYF
TRBV27	few	TRBD2	TRBJ2-1	TGTGCCAGCAGTTTGTGGGGGGAGGGCTACAATGAGCAGTTCTTC	CASSLWGEGYNEQFF
TRBV7-2	many	TRBD2	TRBJ2-1	TGTGCCAGCAGCTCCGGACTAGCGGGAGGGCAGCATGAGCAGTTCTTC	CASSSGLAGGQHEQFF
TRBV16	few	-	TRBJ2-7	TGTGCCAGCAGCCAAGCTGCGTCACAGGGAACCGAGCAGTACTTC	CASSQAASQGTEQYF
TRBV24-1	many	-	TRBJ2-1	TGTGCCACCAGTGATTCCGGGAGCGGCAATGAGCAGTTCTTC	CATSDSGSGNEQFF
TRBV5-1	-	-	TRBJ2-6	TGTGCCAGCAGCTTATCAAGCGGCTTTGGGGTCTCTGGGGCCAACGTCCTGACTTTC	CASSLSSGFGVSGANVLTF
TRBV10-3	once	TRBD1	TRBJ1-1	TGTGCCGGCGGACAGGGAGCGAACACTGAAGCTTTCTTT	CAGGQGANTEAFF
TRBV2	many	-	TRBJ2-3	TGTGCCAGCAGTGTTTGGCAAGAGAAAGGCACAGATACGCAGTATTTT	CASSVWQEKGTDTQYF
TRBV28	many	-	TRBJ1-2	TGTGCCAGCAGTTCGGAACGCACAGCGGCTGGCTATGGCTACACCTTC	CASSSERTAAGYGYTF
TRBV9	-	TRBD1	TRBJ1-1	TGTGCCAGCAGCGCCTGGGACAGAATGAACACTGAAGCTTTCTTT	CASSAWDRMNTEAFF
TRBV19	many	TRBD1	TRBJ1-1	TGTGCCAGTAGCTGGGACAGGTTGAACACTGAAGCTTTCTTT	CASSWDRLNTEAFF
TRBV7-2	many	-	TRBJ2-3	TGTGCCAGCAGCTTAAGTCGGTCGTACAGCACAGATACGCAGTATTTT	CASSLSRSYSTDTQYF
TRBV28	-	TRBD1	TRBJ2-3	TGTGCCAGCAGTTTACCCTCGACAGGGAAAACAGATACGCAGTATTTT	CASSLPSTGKTDTQYF